Listed below are T cell receptor beta chains from one sample, sequenced in a study of cytomegalovirus exposure and HLA in healthy donors. The assay was immunoSEQ multiplex PCR, and TCRdb's table has in-frame clones only and misses some. Of around 190,000 clones listed, around 80% are singletons. Input material: PBMCs. The receptor set was obtained from a middle-aged woman in good health and CMV-seronegative. Each CDR3 is given with its conserved first and last residue. A D gene is named only where the DNA matches it firmly. For some rows the clone size is stated as once, few or many, or as a class when expanded; others skip it.

V: TRBV15
size: -
J: TRBJ1-5
D: -
CDR3: CATSRDKGLNQPQHF
DNA: TGTGCCACCAGCAGAGATAAGGGACTCAATCAGCCCCAGCATTTT

V: TRBV30
size: -
J: TRBJ1-2
D: TRBD1
CDR3: CAWRSYRGIEGYTF
DNA: TGTGCCTGGAGGAGTTACAGGGGGATTGAAGGCTACACCTTC

V: TRBV19
size: once
J: TRBJ2-2
D: TRBD2
CDR3: CASSIDASGHRTGELFF
DNA: TGTGCCAGTAGTATAGATGCTAGCGGGCATCGCACCGGGGAGCTGTTTTTT

V: TRBV5-1
size: -
J: TRBJ1-3
D: -
CDR3: CASSLGSGSGNTIYF
DNA: TGCGCCAGCAGCTTGGGGTCAGGCTCTGGAAACACCATATATTTT

V: TRBV12-5
size: -
J: TRBJ2-6
D: -
CDR3: CASGLVYLTGSGANVLTF
DNA: TGTGCTAGTGGTTTGGTTTACCTCACAGGCTCTGGGGCCAACGTCCTGACTTTC

V: TRBV29-1
size: -
J: TRBJ1-3
D: -
CDR3: CSVSGSSSGNTIYF
DNA: TGCAGCGTCTCGGGGTCTAGCTCTGGAAACACCATATATTTT

V: TRBV27
size: -
J: TRBJ1-6
D: TRBD1
CDR3: CASSSPGQGSYNSPLHF
DNA: TGTGCCAGCAGTTCACCGGGACAGGGATCCTATAATTCACCCCTCCACTTT

V: TRBV6-6
size: once
J: TRBJ1-2
D: -
CDR3: CASSPAPGSYGYTF
DNA: TGTGCCAGCAGCCCCGCGCCAGGATCTTATGGCTACACCTTC

V: TRBV29-1
size: -
J: TRBJ1-5
D: TRBD1
CDR3: CSVKGDSLNQPQHF
DNA: TGCAGCGTTAAAGGGGACAGTCTCAATCAGCCCCAGCATTTT

V: TRBV5-1
size: -
J: TRBJ2-1
D: TRBD1
CDR3: CASSLEPTGNNYEQFF
DNA: TGCGCCAGCAGCTTGGAGCCGACAGGGAATAACTATGAGCAGTTCTTC

V: TRBV15
size: -
J: TRBJ1-1
D: -
CDR3: CATSREARRNTEALF
DNA: TGTGCCACCAGCAGAGAGGCGAGGCGAAACACTGAAGCTCTCTTT

V: TRBV4-3
size: -
J: TRBJ2-3
D: TRBD2
CDR3: CASSQDRGGSTDTQYF
DNA: TGCGCCAGCAGCCAAGATCGGGGGGGGTCCACAGATACGCAGTATTTT

V: TRBV11-3
size: -
J: TRBJ1-1
D: -
CDR3: CASKAGRWGYYTEAFF
DNA: TGTGCCAGCAAGGCGGGCAGGTGGGGTTATTACACTGAAGCTTTCTTT

V: TRBV11-2
size: -
J: TRBJ2-7
D: -
CDR3: CASSLEEYEQYF
DNA: TGTGCCAGCAGCTTAGAAGAGTACGAGCAGTACTTC

V: TRBV7-8
size: -
J: TRBJ1-4
D: -
CDR3: CASSFTADGEKLFF
DNA: TGTGCCAGCAGCTTTACAGCTGACGGTGAAAAACTGTTTTTT

V: TRBV27
size: -
J: TRBJ1-6
D: TRBD1
CDR3: CASSFWGQDNSPLHF
DNA: TGTGCCAGCAGTTTTTGGGGACAGGATAATTCACCCCTCCACTTT

V: TRBV19
size: -
J: TRBJ2-3
D: -
CDR3: CASSIAGRGYTDTQYF
DNA: TGTGCCAGTAGTATAGCGGGTCGTGGTTACACAGATACGCAGTATTTT

V: TRBV28
size: -
J: TRBJ2-6
D: -
CDR3: CATSSQGSGANVLTF
DNA: TGTGCCACTTCGAGTCAGGGCTCTGGGGCCAACGTCCTGACTTTC

V: TRBV19
size: -
J: TRBJ2-3
D: TRBD2
CDR3: CASSPGTSGRGSTDTQYF
DNA: TGTGCCAGTAGTCCGGGGACTAGCGGGAGAGGTAGCACAGATACGCAGTATTTT

V: TRBV30
size: -
J: TRBJ1-5
D: -
CDR3: CAWSVLEGRDQRGCQPQHF
DNA: TGTGCCTGGAGTGTTTTAGAGGGACGGGATCAGCGGGGGTGTCAGCCCCAGCATTTT

V: TRBV6-5
size: -
J: TRBJ2-1
D: TRBD2
CDR3: CASSPARERRREQFF
DNA: TGTGCCAGCAGCCCCGCGCGGGAGAGGAGGAGAGAGCAGTTCTTC

V: TRBV5-4
size: -
J: TRBJ2-3
D: -
CDR3: CASSLAGLRTDTQYF
DNA: TGTGCCAGCAGCTTGGCTGGACTCCGCACAGATACGCAGTATTTT

V: TRBV7-9
size: -
J: TRBJ2-7
D: TRBD2
CDR3: CASSRDLAGVYEQYF
DNA: TGTGCCAGCAGCCGAGACCTAGCGGGGGTCTACGAGCAGTACTTC

V: TRBV29-1
size: -
J: TRBJ1-1
D: -
CDR3: CSADGGTEGTEAFF
DNA: TGCAGCGCCGACGGGGGAACAGAGGGCACTGAAGCTTTCTTT

V: TRBV11-3
size: -
J: TRBJ2-2
D: TRBD2
CDR3: CASSSRLAYTGELFF
DNA: TGTGCCAGCAGCTCCCGACTAGCCTACACCGGGGAGCTGTTTTTT

V: TRBV11-3
size: few
J: TRBJ2-2
D: TRBD1
CDR3: CASSSRTGNTGELFF
DNA: TGTGCCAGCAGCTCCCGGACAGGGAACACCGGGGAGCTGTTTTTT

V: TRBV30
size: few
J: TRBJ1-6
D: -
CDR3: CAWSFPGTLASSPLHF
DNA: TGTGCCTGGAGTTTCCCAGGGACATTGGCGAGTTCACCCCTCCACTTT

V: TRBV7-8
size: few
J: TRBJ2-2
D: TRBD2
CDR3: CASNPGGSTVGELFF
DNA: TGTGCCAGCAACCCGGGCGGGAGTACGGTCGGGGAGCTGTTTTTT

V: TRBV4-3
size: -
J: TRBJ2-3
D: -
CDR3: CASSHTPQNTDTQYF
DNA: TGCGCCAGCAGCCATACTCCCCAAAACACAGATACGCAGTATTTT

V: TRBV27
size: -
J: TRBJ1-1
D: -
CDR3: CASKRGSGDPGTEAFF
DNA: TGTGCCAGCAAGAGAGGTTCCGGGGATCCGGGCACTGAAGCTTTCTTT

V: TRBV5-1
size: -
J: TRBJ2-7
D: TRBD1
CDR3: CASSVDRQPSYEQYF
DNA: TGCGCCAGCAGCGTGGACAGGCAGCCATCCTACGAGCAGTACTTC

V: TRBV11-3
size: -
J: TRBJ1-4
D: TRBD1
CDR3: CASSRGQGALSGGEKLFF
DNA: TGTGCCAGCAGTCGGGGACAGGGGGCCCTCTCGGGAGGAGAAAAACTGTTTTTT

V: TRBV6-1
size: few
J: TRBJ1-1
D: -
CDR3: CASRSGGFPEAFF
DNA: TGTGCCAGCAGATCGGGGGGTTTCCCTGAAGCTTTCTTT